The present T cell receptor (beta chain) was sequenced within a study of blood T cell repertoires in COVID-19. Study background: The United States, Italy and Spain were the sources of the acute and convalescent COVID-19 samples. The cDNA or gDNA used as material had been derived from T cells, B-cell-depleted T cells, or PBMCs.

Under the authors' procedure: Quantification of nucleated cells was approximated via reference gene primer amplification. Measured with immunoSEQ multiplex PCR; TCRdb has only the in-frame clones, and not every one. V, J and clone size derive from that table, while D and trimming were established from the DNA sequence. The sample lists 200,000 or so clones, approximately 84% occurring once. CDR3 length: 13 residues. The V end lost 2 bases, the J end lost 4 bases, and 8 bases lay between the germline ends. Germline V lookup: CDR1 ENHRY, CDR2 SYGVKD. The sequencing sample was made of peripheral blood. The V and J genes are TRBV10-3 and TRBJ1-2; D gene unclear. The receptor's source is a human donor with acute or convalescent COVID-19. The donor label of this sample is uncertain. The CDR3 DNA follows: TGTGCCATCAGTGAGACCTCGAGCTATGGCTACACCTTC. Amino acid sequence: CAISETSSYGYTF.